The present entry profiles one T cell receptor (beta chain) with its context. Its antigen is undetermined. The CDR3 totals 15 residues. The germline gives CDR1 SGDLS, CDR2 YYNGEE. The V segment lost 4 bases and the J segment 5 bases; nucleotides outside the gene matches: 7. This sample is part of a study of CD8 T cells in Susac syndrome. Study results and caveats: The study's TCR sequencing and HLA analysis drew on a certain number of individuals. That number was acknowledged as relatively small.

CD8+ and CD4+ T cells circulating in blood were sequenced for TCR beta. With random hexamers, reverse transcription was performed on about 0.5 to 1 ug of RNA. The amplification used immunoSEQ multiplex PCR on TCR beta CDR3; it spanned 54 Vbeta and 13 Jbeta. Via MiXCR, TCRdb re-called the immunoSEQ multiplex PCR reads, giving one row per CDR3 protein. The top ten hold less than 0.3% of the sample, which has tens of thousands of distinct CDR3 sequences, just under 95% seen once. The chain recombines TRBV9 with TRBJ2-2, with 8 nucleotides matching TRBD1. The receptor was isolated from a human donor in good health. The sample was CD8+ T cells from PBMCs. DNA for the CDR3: TGTGCCAGCAGCCAGCGGCAGGGGGCTACCGGGGAGCTGTTTTTT. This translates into CASSQRQGATGELFF.